This record looks at one T cell receptor (beta chain) sequence and its context. Antigen specificity is unknown. This sample was taken from a study of cytomegalovirus exposure and HLA in healthy donors. Study-level points and caveats: As confirmed in vitro, a few CMV-associated chains were specific for CMV antigens. 150 or so TCR beta chains were listed as cytomegalovirus-associated. A later analysis reportedly found that, within productive TCRs, an Asian-associated ancestry cluster had fewer N-insertions than the mean observed across the roughly 670 donors. As was reported, the HLA-A and HLA-B alleles of most subjects were accurately predicted from TCR beta sequences.

Researchers ran the PCR with 60 Vbeta and 13 Jbeta primers. Profiling relied on immunoSEQ multiplex PCR, and the TCRdb table lists in-frame clones only, not all of them. The sample lists about 150,000 clones, 80% to 90% occurring once. This receptor was identified in a woman aged 35 to 49 in good health and CMV-seropositive. Sequenced: PBMCs.

As DNA, the CDR3 is TGCGCCAGCAGCCCCACACAGGGAATCGGGGAGCTGTTTTTT. This encodes CASSPTQGIGELFF. The chain joins TRBV5-1 to TRBJ2-2; a weak D match, TRBD1 (6 bases). The germline CDR1 and CDR2 sequences are SGHRS and YFSETQ. The CDR3 is 14 amino acids. Trimming pared 4 bases from V and 7 bases from J, leaving 14 bases between.